The 2 T cell receptor beta chains below come from one sample, sequenced in a study of blood T cells in healthy people across ages. Alongside a J-beta primer mix, a sample-barcoded 5' primer served in a second PCR lasting about 7 to 12 cycles. Via MiXCR, TCRdb re-called the 5' RACE reads, giving one row per CDR3 protein. The repertoire holds about 1,600,000 distinct CDR3 sequences, with around 42% as singletons. Source material: blood. The source is a woman aged 18-29 years in good health.

In the case of this clonotype: At one end the junction does not follow the germline gene, possibly because of a read error. The rearrangement uses TRBV25-1 and TRBJ2-1; TRBD2 is a possible D gene (5 bases). This CDR3 has 16 residues. The germline V gene encodes CDR1 MGHDK and CDR2 SYGVNS. CDR3 in DNA: TGTGCCAGCAGTGAACCAAGTCCAGCGGCATACAATGAGCAGTTCTTT. Translated, it gives CASSEPSPAAYNEQFF.

This chain uses TRBV3-1 with TRBJ2-7, with TRBD1 as a possible D gene (6 bases). The CDR3 totals 14 residues. The V gene's germline CDR1 is LGHDT and CDR2 YNNKEL (reference sequence). The V gene lost 7 bases and the J gene lost 1 base, with 14 bases spanning the gap. The CDR3 DNA follows: TGTGCCAGCAAACAGGGTCCAGTTTCCTACGAGCAGTACTTC. Amino acid sequence: CASKQGPVSYEQYF.